What follows are 4 T cell receptor beta chains derived from one specimen sequenced in a study of blood T cell repertoires in COVID-19. Sequencing was performed with immunoSEQ multiplex PCR; in TCRdb, only in-frame clones are kept and a portion is missing. Of about 400,000 clones in the sample, roughly 90% were seen once. The sample comprised PBMCs or T cells enriched from blood (not recorded which). The receptors come from a woman aged 25-40 years who had recovered from COVID-19.

The sample holds a few counts of this clone. V is TRBV28 and J is TRBJ2-3; possibly TRBD1 for D (5 bases). CDR1 and CDR2 (germline): MDHEN, SYDVKM. Trimming removed 2 bases at V and 4 bases at J, with 7 bases between. This CDR3 has 13 residues. The CDR3 DNA follows: TGTGCCAGCAGTTTACAAGGGGCAGATACGCAGTATTTT. This translates into CASSLQGADTQYF.

This chain uses TRBV7-2 with TRBJ1-1; 7 bases match TRBD1. With 6 bases clipped from V and 1 base from J, the junction kept 11 bases outside the gene matches. This CDR3 comprises 16 residues. The germline V gene encodes CDR1 SGHTA and CDR2 FQGNSA. CDR3 loop: CASRLNVPGGNTEAFF. The CDR3 DNA reads as TGTGCCAGCAGACTAAACGTCCCAGGGGGGAACACTGAAGCTTTCTTT.

The gene calls are TRBV19 and TRBJ1-5; TRBD1 might be the D (5 bases). Trimming shortened V by 5 bases and J by 1 base, and 9 bases separated the two germline ends. Germline lookup yields CDR1 LNHDA and CDR2 SQIVND (reference sequence). The CDR3 is made up of 14 amino acids. The CDR3 protein is CASSGAYSNQPQHF. The CDR3, as DNA: TGTGCCAGTAGTGGGGCATACAGCAATCAGCCCCAGCATTTT.

V and J are TRBV9 and TRBJ2-3, with 13 nucleotides matching TRBD2. The junction had 7 bases not matched to a gene; V was cut back by 5 bases and J by 4 bases. The CDR3 is 16 amino acids. Germline CDR1 SGDLS, CDR2 YYNGEE. CDR3 in DNA: TGTGCCAGCAGGGTGGGGACTAGCGGGATGGCAGATACGCAGTATTTT. Its translation is CASRVGTSGMADTQYF.